The next 9 T cell receptor beta chains were all read from a single sample in a study of glioma-infiltrating T cells after dendritic cell vaccination. Some clones are missing from TCRdb's copy, which holds only in-frame ones; the method was immunoSEQ multiplex PCR. The table includes roughly 100,000 clones, around 90% detected once. Time point indicated: after dendritic cell vaccination, including at tumor progression/relapse. The specimen comprised blood, sampled after dendritic cell vaccination. Every receptor here comes from a human donor with glioblastoma.

The DNA of the CDR3 is TGTGCCATCGGACAGGGGGTTTCGGGCTACACCTTC. Amino acids: CAIGQGVSGYTF. This chain connects TRBV10-3 to TRBJ1-2; TRBD1 agrees at 10 bases. Germline loops: CDR1 ENHRY, CDR2 SYGVKD. The CDR3 runs to 12 residues. V trimming: 8 bases; J trimming: 8 bases; junction bases outside the gene matches: 5.

This sequence joins TRBV27 and TRBJ2-5; D may be TRBD1 (6 bases). There are 18 residues in the CDR3. V was pared by 2 bases and J by 3 bases, with 22 bases between. The germline gives CDR1 MNHEY, CDR2 SMNVEV (reference sequence). In DNA form, the CDR3 reads TGTGCCAGCAGTTTAAGCCCTATCACAGGGCTGGGTGAAGAGACCCAGTACTTC. The encoded protein is CASSLSPITGLGEETQYF.

The chain links TRBV5-6 to TRBJ2-5; 14 positions match TRBD2. CDR3 length: 17 amino acids. The germline CDR1 and CDR2 sequences are SGHDT and YYEEEE. V was pared by 4 bases and J by 5 bases, with 10 bases of the junction left unmatched. CDR3 residues: CASSPTSGRAAGETQYF. The CDR3 DNA reads as TGTGCCAGCAGCCCGACTAGCGGGAGGGCGGCGGGCGAGACCCAGTACTTC.

The chain carries TRBV5-1 and TRBJ2-5; possible D gene TRBD2, 5 bases. The CDR3 contains 12 residues. V lost 4 bases, J lost 7 bases, and 11 bases lay in between. Germline-derived CDR1 and CDR2 are SGHRS and YFSETQ. CDR3 sequence reads: CASSLLDGTQYF. The CDR3 DNA follows: TGCGCCAGCAGCCTACTAGACGGGACCCAGTACTTC.

This rearrangement joins TRBV9 to TRBJ2-3, with TRBD2 matching 10 bases. Germline V gene data show CDR1 as SGDLS and CDR2 as YYNGEE. The CDR3 consists of 15 residues. With V trimmed by 1 base and J by 7 bases, 6 bases remained unmatched. CDR3 coding DNA: TGTGCCAGCAGCGTACTTGGTAGCGGGAGGCATACGCAGTATTTT. This encodes CASSVLGSGRHTQYF.

The gene calls are TRBV7-9 and TRBJ1-5, with D possibly being TRBD1 (5 bases). Trimming left V 7 bases short and J 4 bases short, with 11 bases between. Germline-derived CDR1 and CDR2 are SEHNR and FQNEAQ (reference sequence). CDR3 size: 13 residues. The CDR3 coding sequence is TGTGCCAGCAACCGGGGGGTTAATCAGCCCCAGCATTTT. It encodes CASNRGVNQPQHF.

This clone occurred once. The chain uses TRBV19 and TRBJ1-1; no firm D call. The CDR3 has 13 residues. Germline CDR1 and CDR2: LNHDA and SQIVND (reference sequence). V lost 3 bases and J lost 0, with 5 bases in between. The DNA of the CDR3 is TGTGCCAGTAGTATTCTCGTGAACACTGAAGCTTTCTTT. Its protein product is CASSILVNTEAFF.

This chain connects TRBV30 to TRBJ1-3, with D unresolved. Trimming cost V 4 bases and J 4 bases, with 8 bases left between them. From germline, CDR1 is GTSNPN and CDR2 SVGIG (reference sequence). The CDR3 contains 12 residues. CDR3 in DNA: TGTGCCTGGAAAGGACTGGGAAACACCATATATTTT. Translation: CAWKGLGNTIYF. Supplemented by reference TRBV30 and TRBJ1-3, the full variable domain reads SQTIHQWPATLVQPVGSPLSLECTVEGTSNPNLYWYRQAAGRGLQLLFYSVGIGQISSEVPQNLSASRPQDRQFILSSKKLLLSDSGFYLCAWKGLGNTIYFGEGSWLTVV.

The chain carries TRBV10-3 and TRBJ2-2; D uncertain. V was pared by 3 bases and J by 0 bases, with 8 bases between. The CDR3 is made up of 15 amino acids. Germline lookup yields CDR1 ENHRY and CDR2 SYGVKD. The CDR3 loop is CAISEQFANTGELFF. The DNA for the CDR3 is TGTGCCATCAGTGAACAGTTCGCGAACACCGGGGAGCTGTTTTTT.